The T cell receptor (beta chain) under discussion was sequenced for a study of chemoradiotherapy in HPV16-positive cancers (dated by TCRdb to about 2022). Broadly, across the study: Functional T-cell assays on cells from a couple of HPV16-positive patients defined candidate HPV-specific T-cell clones and common TCR motifs. TCR repertoires from under 90 patients with HPV-related cancers were then used to track the candidate HPV-specific TCRs and motifs. Whether T-cell immunity against the HPV oncoproteins E6 and E7 changes during chemoradiotherapy and whether survival is affected by this immunity were examined in the study.

V and J lose 4 bases and 8 bases, and a span of 17 bases separates them. CDR1 and CDR2, per the germline V gene, are ENHRY and SYGVKD. The CDR3 starts with the cysteine, ends with the phenylalanine, and has 14 residues. CDR3 DNA is the only sequence kept; it has 42 bases, read in frame from the first base. Repertoires were sampled repeatedly over the course of chemoradiotherapy, so clonal expansion could be followed in the tumor microenvironment. Results the study describes overall, beyond this receptor: In HPV16-positive patients, expansion of HPV-responsive T cells during chemoradiotherapy was associated with improved recurrence-free survival. Expansion of candidate HPV-specific clones and E7-related TCR motifs was observed in the tumor microenvironment during treatment, whereas no such expansion was observed for non-HPV-specific T cells. The survival association was reported for HPV16-positive patients, and the functional definition of HPV-specific T cells was derived from only two HPV16-positive patients.

Concerning this clone: Its specific antigen is unknown. No base qualities exist here, and no much larger clone lies one base off it.

The method was the immunoSEQ multiplex PCR assay. TCRdb re-hosts the immuneACCESS table, in-frame sequences only. Its copies lack some clones; in the studies checked, an unresolved V gene accounts for under half of them, and the cause for the rest is not known. This sample is represented by 29,000 or so clones; nearly 95% of them were singletons. The ten largest clones add up to more than 15% of the sample. The V and J segments used are TRBV10-3 and TRBJ1-2; a tentative D call is TRBD1 (6 bases match). The sequenced sample was blood, obtained from a patient who underwent chemoradiotherapy. This clonotype was obtained from a human donor with HPV-associated anogenital cancer. Here is the DNA: TGTGCCATCAGTGGGAGCCCGGGGGCGTACGGCTACACCTTC. Its protein is CAISGSPGAYGYTF.